The entry below gives a single T cell receptor beta chain sequence along with its context. The data originate from a study of cytomegalovirus exposure and HLA in healthy donors. It was with 60 Vbeta and 13 Jbeta primers that the PCR ran. In the original analysis: About 11 million of 70 million to 80 million unique TCR beta chains were shared, per a later count. Clones were sequenced by immunoSEQ multiplex PCR, and TCRdb holds only the in-frame ones, with some missing. D and trimming come from the DNA, and the V and J calls and clone size come from that table. The table counts about 64,000 clones; less than 4.5% lies in the top ten. Trimming removed 0 bases at V and 7 bases at J, with 12 bases between. This CDR3 comprises 13 residues. Germline assignment: CDR1 GTSNPN and CDR2 SVGIG (reference sequence).

The rearrangement joins TRBV30 to TRBJ1-2; a weak D match, TRBD1 (5 bases). The TCR originated in a woman younger than 30 in good health and CMV-seronegative. Sequencing used PBMCs. The CDR3 DNA is TGTGCCTGGAGTGTGGGAGGGGCACTTGGCTACACCTTC. Its translation: CAWSVGGALGYTF.